Sequencing of this T cell receptor beta chain was carried out in a study of CD8+CD57+ T cells in acquired aplastic anemia. The study, taken as a whole, reports: Patients versus controls showed no significant CD8+ Simpson's diversity difference. Common to patients and controls were twenty-nine CD8+ CDR3 sequences.

Germline V lookup: CDR1 SNHLY, CDR2 FYNNEI. This CDR3 has 15 amino acids. V lost 7 bases and J lost 0, with 16 bases in between. Researchers used genomic DNA as the template to profile TCR beta VDJ and CDR3. TCRdb reprocessed the reads with MiXCR, giving one entry per CDR3 protein. Counted here are about 40,000 distinct CDR3 sequences, roughly three fifths occurring once; the ten biggest clones make up roughly 65%. Sequencing involved patients with CD8+CD57+ cell expansion previously shown by flow cytometry. Severe acquired aplastic anemia was the diagnosis recorded for all patients. Receipt of therapy had not occurred in any patient by the time of blood sampling. At least ten counts were recorded for this clonotype. Its antigen is as yet unknown.

V and J are TRBV2 and TRBJ2-7, with D tentatively TRBD1 (6 bases). The sequence was obtained from a human donor with aplastic anemia. Sequenced: sorted CD4+, CD8+, or CD8+CD57+ T cells (not recorded which) from PBMCs. CDR3 sequence (DNA): TGTGCCAGCATTCCAGACAGGACCAGCTCCTACGAGCAGTACTTC. Protein sequence: CASIPDRTSSYEQYF.